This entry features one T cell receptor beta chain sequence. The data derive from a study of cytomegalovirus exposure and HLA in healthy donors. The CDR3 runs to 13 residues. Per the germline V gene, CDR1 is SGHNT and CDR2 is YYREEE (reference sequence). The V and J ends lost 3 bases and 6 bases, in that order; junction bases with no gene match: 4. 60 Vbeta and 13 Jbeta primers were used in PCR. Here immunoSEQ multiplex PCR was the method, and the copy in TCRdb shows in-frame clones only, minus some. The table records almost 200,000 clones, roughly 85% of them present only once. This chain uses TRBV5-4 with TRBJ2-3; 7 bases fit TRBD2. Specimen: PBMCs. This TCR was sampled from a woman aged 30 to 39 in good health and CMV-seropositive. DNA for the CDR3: TGTGCCAGCAGCTCACGGGGGGACGATACGCAGTATTTT. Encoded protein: CASSSRGDDTQYF.